The 9 T cell receptor beta chains below all came from one sample that was sequenced in a study of neurological immune-mediated disorders. TCRdb used MiXCR to reprocess the 5' RACE reads, holding one entry per CDR3 protein. The sample holds some 60,000 distinct CDR3 sequences; over 8.5% are singletons and the top ten take approximately 6.6%. Time point given: longitudinal time-point 1 (baseline). Sequences were obtained from PBMCs. These receptors were collected from a male donor with HTLV-1-associated myelopathy (HAM/TSP).

This clonotype was counted ten times or more. This sequence joins TRBV7-2 and TRBJ1-1; unclear D gene. The CDR3 sequence is 13 residues long. CDR1 SGHTA and CDR2 FQGNSA come from the germline V gene. Trimming took 3 bases from V and 6 from J, leaving 11 bases between them. The CDR3, as DNA: TGTGCCAGCAGCTTGGTGGCCTTGGCTGAAGCTTTCTTT. Translation: CASSLVALAEAFF.

This clonotype was counted ten times or more. V and J are TRBV5-6 and TRBJ2-2, with D unclear. V lost 0 bases, J lost 0 bases, and 6 bases lay in between. The V gene's germline CDR1 is SGHDT and CDR2 YYEEEE. The length of the CDR3 is 15 residues. For the CDR3, the DNA is TGTGCCAGCAGCTTGGTAGGGCCGAACACCGGGGAGCTGTTTTTT. Translated, it gives CASSLVGPNTGELFF.

This clonotype was observed at least ten times. The chain couples TRBV19 to TRBJ2-7; 10 bases agree with TRBD1. Germline V gene lookup returns CDR1 LNHDA and CDR2 SQIVND (reference sequence). The CDR3 extends over 14 amino acids. V lost 3 bases to trimming and J lost 6 bases; unmatched junction nucleotides: 5. The CDR3 is CASSIQTGGGEQYF. CDR3 sequence (DNA): TGTGCCAGTAGTATCCAGACAGGGGGCGGCGAGCAGTACTTC.

The V call is TRBV18, the J call TRBJ1-1; D possibly corresponds to TRBD1 (6 bases). Looked up from germline, CDR1 is KGHSH and CDR2 is LQKENI. The CDR3 is 16 residues long. Trimming cost V 4 bases and J 6 bases, with 21 bases left between them. The CDR3 region has the DNA TGTGCCAGCTCACTTCAAGGGGGGGTTGGACTAGCTGAAGCTTTCTTT. It is translated as CASSLQGGVGLAEAFF.

The sample holds many counts of this clonotype. The chain links TRBV5-1 to TRBJ2-7, with 8 bases aligning to TRBD2. Per germline, CDR1 SGHRS and CDR2 YFSETQ. V gave up 4 bases and J gave up 2 bases; unmatched junction bases: 5. This CDR3 spans 14 amino acids. CDR3 nucleotide sequence: TGCGCCAGCAGCGCCGCGGGGGGACCCTACGAGCAGTACTTC. This codes for CASSAAGGPYEQYF. Drawing the rest from reference TRBV5-1 and TRBJ2-7, the complete variable domain is KAGVTQTPRYLIKTRGQQVTLSCSPISGHRSVSWYQQTPGQGLQFLFEYFSETQRNKGNFPGRFSGRQFSNSRSEMNVSTLELGDSALYLCASSAAGGPYEQYFGPGTRLTVT.

In this sample, this clonotype turned up many times. The chain joins TRBV29-1 to TRBJ2-7; no firm D call. The CDR3 is 11 residues long. From germline, CDR1 is SQVTM and CDR2 ANQGSEA. Deletions cut 4 bases from V and 4 bases from J, with 8 bases between. The CDR3 bases are TGCAGCGTTGGAAAAGGGTACGAGCAGTACTTC. Its protein is CSVGKGYEQYF.

The chain has TRBV7-8 and TRBJ2-2, with 11 bases aligning to TRBD1. The CDR3 length is 18 residues. The germline V gene encodes CDR1 SGHVS and CDR2 FQNEAQ. J lost 8 bases, V lost 5 bases, and 16 bases had no gene match. The CDR3 DNA is TGTGCCAGCAGCCGAAACGCGATGGGACAGGGGGTTGCGGGGGAGCTGTTTTTT. Translating it yields CASSRNAMGQGVAGELFF.

This clonotype was observed at least ten times. This chain connects TRBV5-6 to TRBJ1-1; weak D call: TRBD1 (5 bases). Per germline, CDR1 SGHDT and CDR2 YYEEEE. Trimming cost V 4 bases and J 5 bases, with 12 bases left between them. The length of the CDR3 is 13 residues. The chain's CDR3 is CASSAQGRTEAFF. In DNA form, the CDR3 reads TGTGCCAGCAGCGCCCAGGGTAGGACTGAAGCTTTCTTT.

This clonotype was counted many times. The gene calls are TRBV5-1 and TRBJ2-7; D remains unclear. The CDR3 is 15 amino acids. V was shortened by 3 bases and J by 5 bases, with 18 bases between the two germline ends. Germline V lookup: CDR1 SGHRS, CDR2 YFSETQ. CDR3 loop: CASSSEPGQLHEQYF. For the CDR3, the DNA is TGCGCCAGCAGCTCCGAGCCGGGCCAACTCCACGAGCAGTACTTC.